These 21 T cell receptor beta chains were all obtained from the same sample, sequenced in a study of long-term antiretroviral therapy in people with HIV. An immunoSEQ assay, version v3.0, was performed at survey level. Clones were read by immunoSEQ multiplex PCR, and TCRdb kept only the in-frame ones, dropping some. There are roughly 28,000 clones in the sample; around 90% occur only once, and 3% to 4.5% lies in the top ten. The specimen was unsorted PBMCs, collected 1.8 years after starting antiretroviral therapy. These TCRs come from a woman between 18 and 30 years old with HIV.

This clone was detected only a few times. The chain carries TRBV25-1 and TRBJ2-5, with 10 positions matching TRBD2. Germline CDR1 MGHDK, CDR2 SYGVNS. The trim removed 1 base at V and 5 bases at J, leaving 7 bases unmatched. There are 16 residues in the CDR3. CDR3 protein: CASSEFTSGVGETQYF. The CDR3 nucleotides are TGTGCCAGCAGTGAATTCACTAGCGGGGTAGGGGAGACCCAGTACTTC.

This clone turned up a few times. This chain joins TRBV19 and TRBJ1-5, with D tentatively TRBD1 (5 bases). From germline, CDR1 is LNHDA and CDR2 SQIVND (reference sequence). Deletions cut 6 bases from V and 4 bases from J, with 16 bases between. The CDR3 has 15 residues. CDR3: CASSPPGGGNQPQHF. CDR3 nucleotides: TGTGCCAGTAGCCCACCCGGGGGAGGGAATCAGCCCCAGCATTTT.

The chain couples TRBV11-2 to TRBJ2-3; 9 bases align to TRBD2. Germline lookup yields CDR1 SGHAT and CDR2 FQNNGV. J lost 8 bases, V lost 3 bases, and 9 bases had no gene match. CDR3 length: 15 residues. For the CDR3, the DNA is TGTGCCAGCAGCTTTAATAGCGGGAGTGGGGGTACGCAGTATTTT. It encodes CASSFNSGSGGTQYF. Full variable domain (rest looked up from reference TRBV11-2 and TRBJ2-3): EAGVAQSPRYKIIEKRQSVAFWCNPISGHATLYWYQQILGQGPKLLIQFQNNGVVDDSQLPKDRFSAERLKGVDSTLKIQPAKLEDSAVYLCASSFNSGSGGTQYFGPGTRLTVL.

The chain joins TRBV7-2 to TRBJ2-1, with 7 bases fitting TRBD2. V dropped 5 bases and J dropped 5; count of bases not matched to a gene: 12. Germline assignment: CDR1 SGHTA and CDR2 FQGNSA. The CDR3 sequence is 16 residues long. The CDR3 nucleotides are TGTGCCAGCAGCCTTAGCACCAGCGGGGAAAACAATGAGCAGTTCTTC. Translating gives CASSLSTSGENNEQFF. The full variable domain, rest sourced from reference TRBV7-2 and TRBJ2-1, is GAGVSQSPSNKVTEKGKDVELRCDPISGHTALYWYRQSLGQGLEFLIYFQGNSAPDKSGLPSDRFSAERTGGSVSTLTIQRTQQEDSAVYLCASSLSTSGENNEQFFGPGTRLTVL.

The gene calls are TRBV9 and TRBJ1-1; D unclear. Trimming shortened V by 4 bases and J by 9 bases, and 16 bases separated the two germline ends. Per the germline V gene, CDR1 is SGDLS and CDR2 is YYNGEE. This CDR3 has 13 residues. Here the CDR3 DNA reads TGTGCCAGCAGCCCCTCCTTCGAGACTAAAGCTTTCTTT. It codes for CASSPSFETKAFF.

The chain uses TRBV6-6 and TRBJ1-1; D is unclear. Germline CDR1 MNHNY, CDR2 SVGAGI (reference sequence). Trimming took off 6 bases at V and 3 bases at J, with 17 bases between the two ends. CDR3 length: 15 amino acids. For the CDR3, the DNA is TGTGCCAGCAGCCCCACTTGGGTGAAGGACACTGAAGCTTTCTTT. Translating gives CASSPTWVKDTEAFF.

CDR3 amino acids: CASSVGPPGNTEAFF. In DNA form, the CDR3 reads TGTGCCAGCAGCGTAGGACCGCCTGGGAACACTGAAGCTTTCTTT. The chain is built from TRBV9 and TRBJ1-1; D unresolved. Trimming removed 0 bases at V and 1 base at J, with 10 bases between. Germline CDR1 is SGDLS and CDR2 is YYNGEE. CDR3 length equals 15 residues.

V usage is TRBV6-6 and J usage is TRBJ2-7; 7 nucleotides agree with TRBD1. Trimming cost V 8 bases and J 5 bases; bases outside gene matches: 6. The CDR3 spans 12 residues. Germline V CDR1 and CDR2: MNHNY, SVGAGI (reference sequence). The CDR3 DNA reads as TGTGCCAGCCTCGACAGGGTCAACGAGCAGTACTTC. Its protein is CASLDRVNEQYF.

This chain connects TRBV28 to TRBJ2-7; D is unclear. Germline V lookup: CDR1 MDHEN, CDR2 SYDVKM. The CDR3 has 13 residues. Between the trimmed V and J ends, which lost 4 bases and 2 bases, there was a span of 9 bases. The CDR3 is CASSSPGAYEQYF. The CDR3 nucleotides are TGTGCCAGCAGTTCCCCAGGTGCCTACGAGCAGTACTTC.

This clone is a singleton in its sample. V gene TRBV21-1 combines with J gene TRBJ2-2; the table gives TRBD2 as D, unverified against the DNA. TRBV21-1 is shown as a pseudogene. The CDR3 runs to 18 residues. In DNA form, the CDR3 reads TGTGCCAGCAGCGGGGGGGCCCGCATCGGGGTAAACACCGGGGAGCTGTTTTTT. Translating it yields CASSGGARIGVNTGELFF.

The rearrangement uses TRBV6-5 and TRBJ1-2; D uncertain. The length of the CDR3 is 15 residues. V lost 2 bases and J 2 bases, leaving 12 bases between the germline ends. CDR1 is MNHEY and CDR2 is SVGAGI in the germline V gene. CDR3 loop: CASSYRQKENYGYTF. CDR3 bases: TGTGCCAGCAGTTACAGGCAGAAAGAGAACTATGGCTACACCTTC.

This clone was counted once. The chain uses TRBV19 and TRBJ1-5, with a weak D call TRBD1 (6 bases). V lost 5 bases and J lost 3, with 14 bases in between. This CDR3 has 15 amino acids. Germline-derived CDR1 and CDR2 are LNHDA and SQIVND (reference sequence). CDR3 DNA: TGTGCCAGTAGTTCCGGGGGGGGGCACAATCAGCCCCAGCATTTT. Translating gives CASSSGGGHNQPQHF.

The rearrangement links TRBV9 to TRBJ2-7, with 9 bases matching TRBD1. With 0 bases clipped from V and 2 bases from J, the junction kept 0 bases outside the gene matches. Germline V lookup: CDR1 SGDLS, CDR2 YYNGEE. The CDR3 covers 14 residues. CDR3 loop: CASSVGQGAYEQYF. CDR3 DNA sequence: TGTGCCAGCAGCGTAGGACAGGGGGCCTACGAGCAGTACTTC.

The J gene is TRBJ2-1, the V gene TRBV9; the match to TRBD2 covers 7 bases. In germline, CDR1 is SGDLS, CDR2 YYNGEE. This CDR3 is 16 amino acids long. V shed 2 bases, J shed 7 bases, and the junction held 12 bases outside the gene matches. CDR3: CASSVGTTNRWNEQFF. CDR3 sequence (DNA): TGTGCCAGCAGCGTTGGGACTACCAACCGGTGGAATGAGCAGTTCTTC.

This chain uses TRBV6-5 with TRBJ2-1; unclear D gene. Germline V gene lookup returns CDR1 MNHEY and CDR2 SVGAGI. Trimming stripped 4 bases from V and 15 bases from J, with 19 bases between. The CDR3 spans 13 residues. CDR3 sequence: CASSSLELHPSFF. For the CDR3, the DNA is TGTGCCAGCAGTTCCTTAGAGTTACACCCTTCGTTCTTC.

J is TRBJ2-7 and V is TRBV6-5; TRBD1 agrees at 8 bases. Germline CDR1 and CDR2: MNHEY and SVGAGI. J gave up 5 bases and V 2 bases, and 2 bases lay outside the gene matches. This CDR3 contains 13 residues. The DNA of the CDR3 is TGTGCCAGCAGTTACCAGGGGGCAAACGAGCAGTACTTC. It codes for CASSYQGANEQYF.

The chain couples TRBV7-9 to TRBJ2-7; tentative D call: TRBD1 (6 bases). Trimming pared 5 bases from V and 1 base from J, leaving 15 bases between. Germline CDR1 SEHNR, CDR2 FQNEAQ (reference sequence). The CDR3 has 15 residues. The DNA for the CDR3 is TGTGCCAGCAGCCCCCAGGGGCGACCTTCCTACGAGCAGTACTTC. The encoded protein is CASSPQGRPSYEQYF.

V and J are TRBV5-1 and TRBJ2-3; TRBD2 matches at 15 bases. The CDR3 covers 18 residues. From germline, CDR1 is SGHRS and CDR2 YFSETQ. The J segment lost 0 bases and the V segment lost 0 bases, leaving 2 bases of the junction unmatched. DNA of the CDR3: TGCGCCAGCAGCTTGGGGACTAGCGGGAGGGCTAGCACAGATACGCAGTATTTT. The encoded protein is CASSLGTSGRASTDTQYF.

The CDR3 bases are TGTGCCAGCAGCCGCTCCGGGGCCTACAATGAGCAGTTCTTC. It translates to CASSRSGAYNEQFF. This chain connects TRBV6-5 to TRBJ2-1; D is perhaps TRBD2 (5 bases). The V gene's germline CDR1 is MNHEY and CDR2 SVGAGI. There are 14 residues in the CDR3. Trimming took 6 bases from V and 2 from J, leaving 11 bases between them.

The V and J genes are TRBV28 and TRBJ1-6; TRBD1 aligns across 8 bases. J lost 10 bases, V lost 6 bases, and 11 bases had no gene match. Per germline, CDR1 MDHEN and CDR2 SYDVKM. The CDR3 sequence is 15 residues long. Here the CDR3 reads CASSRRQGSRSPLHF. The CDR3 DNA sequence: TGTGCCAGCAGCCGAAGACAGGGGTCTAGATCACCCCTCCACTTT.

The chain recombines TRBV19 with TRBJ1-2; D gene unclear. Germline lookup yields CDR1 LNHDA and CDR2 SQIVND (reference sequence). The length of the CDR3 is 14 residues. Between the trimmed V and J ends, which lost 6 bases and 5 bases, there was a span of 16 bases. This chain's CDR3 is CASSPPGSRYGYTF. In DNA form, the CDR3 reads TGTGCCAGTAGCCCCCCGGGCAGCCGGTATGGCTACACCTTC.